The clone carrying this TCR beta chain was seen more than once but under ten times. Per the study methods: Amplification of reference gene primers was used by the study to estimate nucleated cell counts. The repertoire was sequenced with immunoSEQ multiplex PCR; TCRdb's copy has only in-frame clones and lacks some. From that table come the V and J calls and clone size; the DNA was used to work out D and trimming. The sample lists 100,000 to 150,000 clones, roughly 86% occurring once. This CDR3 is built from 16 residues. The V end was cut by 4 bases, the J end by 7 bases, with 20 bases between. From germline, CDR1 is MDHEN and CDR2 SYDVKM. The sample originates from a study of blood T cell repertoires in COVID-19. The overall study: Sites in the United States, Italy and Spain provided acute and convalescent COVID-19 samples. From T cells, B-cell-depleted T cells, or PBMCs came the material, which was cDNA or gDNA.

Sequenced material: peripheral blood. The rearrangement links TRBV28 to TRBJ2-1, with D possibly being TRBD2 (6 bases). This clonotype was sampled from a human donor in a cohort sampled during active COVID-19. CDR3 DNA: TGTGCCAGCAGTTCTCGAACTAGCCCGTCCCGTAATGAGCAGTTCTTC. This gives the protein CASSSRTSPSRNEQFF.